Below are 26 T cell receptor beta chains sequenced from a single sample in a study of early T cells in non-severe SARS-CoV-2 infection. TCRdb reprocessed the 5' RACE reads with MiXCR, giving one entry per CDR3 protein. The table shows more than 55,000 distinct CDR3 sequences, with about an eighth occurring only once. The specimen sequenced was whole blood. These receptors were obtained from an adult who was a healthcare worker with PCR-confirmed SARS-CoV-2 infection or an uninfected control (not recorded which).

Many counts were recorded for this clonotype. V gene TRBV11-2 combines with J gene TRBJ1-2; D might be TRBD1 (6 bases). Germline CDR1 is SGHAT and CDR2 is FQNNGV. Trimming shortened V by 7 bases and J by 2 bases, and 11 bases separated the two germline ends. The CDR3 covers 13 residues. The CDR3 DNA is TGTGCCAGCAAGCCGGGACACAACTATGGCTACACCTTC. Residues: CASKPGHNYGYTF.

This clonotype came up many times. The genes are TRBV2 and TRBJ2-3; 7 nucleotides align to TRBD1. The CDR3 is 16 amino acids. V gave up 5 bases and J gave up 1 base; unmatched junction bases: 9. The germline V gene has CDR1 SNHLY and CDR2 FYNNEI. As DNA, the CDR3 is TGTGCCAGCAGTCCCGATGGGACAGCCGGCACAGATACGCAGTATTTT. The encoded protein is CASSPDGTAGTDTQYF.

The chain couples TRBV9 to TRBJ2-1; D call uncertain. Between the trimmed V and J ends, which lost 3 bases and 4 bases, there was a span of 5 bases. Germline CDR1 SGDLS, CDR2 YYNGEE. The CDR3 has 12 amino acids. The CDR3 region has the DNA TGTGCCAGCAGCGCCCAGTACAATGAGCAGTTCTTC. Encoded protein: CASSAQYNEQFF.

This chain uses TRBV10-3 with TRBJ1-1; D is unresolved. Trimming left V 0 bases short and J 4 bases short, with 9 bases between. The CDR3 totals 14 residues. CDR1 is ENHRY and CDR2 is SYGVKD in the germline V gene. The CDR3 DNA follows: TGTGCCATCAGTGAGTCCCGCAGTCCCACTGAAGCTTTCTTT. Its translation is CAISESRSPTEAFF.

This clonotype has only a few counts. The rearrangement joins TRBV11-2 to TRBJ2-5; 7 bases align to TRBD1. The CDR3 is made up of 13 amino acids. CDR1 SGHAT and CDR2 FQNNGV come from the germline V gene. V was clipped by 5 bases and J by 6 bases; unmatched bases: 6. CDR3 residues: CASSQGGSQTQYF. Written as DNA, the CDR3 is TGTGCCAGCAGCCAAGGGGGCTCTCAGACCCAGTACTTC.

This clonotype was seen only a few times. This chain joins TRBV20-1 and TRBJ2-3, with a weak D call TRBD1 (5 bases). Trimming removed 6 bases at V and 4 bases at J, with 14 bases between. The CDR3 loop spans 13 amino acids. In germline, CDR1 is DFQATT, CDR2 SNEGSKA (reference sequence). CDR3 nucleotides: TGCAGTGCCCCCAGGGATGGGGCAGATACGCAGTATTTT. The encoded protein is CSAPRDGADTQYF.

The count of this clonotype is one. At one boundary the junction diverges from the germline segment, which might be a read error. The chain couples TRBV7-2 to TRBJ1-1; no definite D call. The CDR3 is 13 residues long. Germline V gives CDR1 SGHTA, CDR2 FQGNSA. CDR3 coding DNA: TGTGCCAGCAGCCTTAGAACGGATACTGTAGCTTTCTTT. This sequence encodes CASSLRTDTVAFF.

This clonotype was seen many times. The V gene is TRBV12-3 or TRBV12-4, the J gene TRBJ2-1, with D perhaps matching TRBD1 (6 bases). With 3 bases removed from V and 5 bases from J, the gap between germline ends came to 11 bases. The CDR3 spans 14 residues. This chain's CDR3 is CASSFSGDNNEQFF. For the CDR3, the DNA is TGTGCCAGCAGTTTTTCCGGGGACAACAATGAGCAGTTCTTC.

This clonotype came up many times. The gene calls are TRBV3-1 and TRBJ2-5, with a weak D call TRBD2 (6 bases). Trimming stripped 4 bases from V and 9 bases from J, with 18 bases between. This CDR3 is 14 amino acids long. Germline CDR1 reads LGHDT; CDR2 reads YNNKEL (reference sequence). Written as DNA, the CDR3 is TGTGCCAGCAGCCCCATGGGGGGTAGCGTGGCCCAGTACTTC. Amino acids: CASSPMGGSVAQYF.

This clonotype has at least ten counts. The chain links TRBV29-1 to TRBJ2-7; possibly TRBD1 for D (7 bases). V lost 0 bases and J lost 3, with 15 bases in between. The CDR3 runs 15 residues. CDR1 SQVTM and CDR2 ANQGSEA come from the germline V gene. The CDR3 spells CSVEDPGRGDYEQYF. CDR3 DNA sequence: TGCAGCGTTGAAGATCCCGGCAGGGGGGACTACGAGCAGTACTTC.

Turning to this clonotype: Being one base from a much bigger clone, this may be a read error. V gene TRBV6-1 combines with J gene TRBJ2-3, with D possibly being TRBD1 or TRBD2 (5 bases each). CDR1 is MNHNS and CDR2 is SASEGT in the germline V gene. The CDR3 totals 16 residues. Deletions cut 4 bases from V and 4 bases from J, with 18 bases between. CDR3 residues: CASSGRTWDSADTQYF. The CDR3 DNA reads as TGTGCCAGCAGTGGAAGGACATGGGATAGCGCAGATACGCAGTATTTT.

This rearrangement joins TRBV7-9 to TRBJ2-5; 9 bases map to TRBD2. The CDR3 sequence is 15 residues long. With V trimmed by 3 bases and J by 5 bases, 7 bases remained unmatched. Germline lookup yields CDR1 SEHNR and CDR2 FQNEAQ (reference sequence). The CDR3 spells CASSFAGGGRETQYF. The CDR3 nucleotides are TGTGCCAGCAGCTTTGCGGGAGGGGGCAGGGAGACCCAGTACTTC. Complete variable domain (other parts from reference TRBV7-9 and TRBJ2-5): DTGVSQNPRHKITKRGQNVTFRCDPISEHNRLYWYRQTLGQGPEFLTYFQNEAQLEKSRLLSDRFSAERPKGSFSTLEIQRTEQGDSAMYLCASSFAGGGRETQYFGPGTRLLVL.

Turning to this clonotype: A much larger clonotype is one base distant, so this may be a read error. The chain links TRBV2 to TRBJ1-1; D unresolved. The CDR3 runs to 13 residues. Germline V CDR1 and CDR2: SNHLY, FYNNEI. Trimming removed 5 bases from V and 2 bases from J, with 9 bases in between. This chain's CDR3 is CASSTTTNTEAFF. The CDR3 DNA is TGTGCCAGCAGTACGACAACAAACACTGAAGCTTTCTTT.

The chain uses TRBV7-6 and TRBJ2-7, with D hard to call. The V gene's germline CDR1 is SGHVS and CDR2 FNYEAQ. This CDR3 region has 13 residues. V lost 2 bases to trimming and J lost 1 base, with 6 bases between them. The CDR3 sequence: CASSLSRSYEQYF. CDR3 DNA sequence: TGTGCCAGCAGCTTATCGCGGTCCTACGAGCAGTACTTC. Looking up the rest from reference TRBV7-6 and TRBJ2-7 gives the full variable domain: GAGVSQSPRYKVTKRGQDVALRCDPISGHVSLYWYRQALGQGPEFLTYFNYEAQQDKSGLPNDRFSAERPEGSISTLTIQRTEQRDSAMYRCASSLSRSYEQYFGPGTRLTVT.

Ten or more counts support this clonotype. The V call is TRBV29-1, the J call TRBJ2-2, with no clear D. This CDR3 is built from 15 residues. V was trimmed by 0 bases and J by 2 bases, leaving 10 bases between them. Germline V gene lookup returns CDR1 SQVTM and CDR2 ANQGSEA. The CDR3 bases are TGCAGCGTTGAAGAAGTTGGGGTCAACACCGGGGAGCTGTTTTTT. Amino acid sequence: CSVEEVGVNTGELFF.

This clonotype appeared many times. The chain recombines TRBV5-4 with TRBJ2-1, with 7 bases identical to TRBD2. Germline V CDR1 and CDR2: SGHNT, YYREEE (reference sequence). Losses at the gene ends were 1 base for V and 0 bases for J; bases not matched to a gene: 1. CDR3 length: 15 residues. In DNA form, the CDR3 reads TGTGCCAGCAGCTTGCGGGGGGACTCCTACAATGAGCAGTTCTTC. It encodes CASSLRGDSYNEQFF.

The chain has TRBV7-8 and TRBJ2-1; a weak D match, TRBD1 (5 bases). The CDR3 has 16 amino acids. Germline lookup yields CDR1 SGHVS and CDR2 FQNEAQ. The V end was cut by 5 bases, the J end by 0 bases, with 14 bases between. In DNA form, the CDR3 reads TGTGCCAGCAGCCCTTACAGGATCAGCTCCTACAATGAGCAGTTCTTC. Its translation: CASSPYRISSYNEQFF.

This clonotype was detected many times. This chain links TRBV20-1 with TRBJ2-2, with TRBD1 matching over 9 bases. Germline-derived CDR1 and CDR2 are DFQATT and SNEGSKA (reference sequence). This CDR3 has 15 amino acids. Losses at the gene ends were 6 bases for V and 3 bases for J; bases not matched to a gene: 8. The CDR3 region is CSAPAGQGYTGELFF. The DNA for the CDR3 is TGCAGTGCCCCAGCAGGACAGGGGTACACCGGGGAGCTGTTTTTT.

This clonotype was seen a handful of times. The gene calls are TRBV6-5 and TRBJ1-1; D not certain. Germline V lookup: CDR1 MNHEY, CDR2 SVGAGI. V was cut by 2 bases and J by 7 bases, with 14 bases left in between. The CDR3 totals 14 residues. The CDR3 coding sequence is TGTGCCAGCAGTTACCGAAGCGAGGAGAGTGAAGCTTTCTTT. Translated, it gives CASSYRSEESEAFF.

CDR3 coding DNA: TGTGCCAGCAGTTTATGCCAGGACAATTCACCCCTCCACTTT. It is translated as CASSLCQDNSPLHF. The V gene is TRBV12-3 or TRBV12-4, the J gene TRBJ1-6; D gene ambiguous. V lost 2 bases to trimming and J lost 7 bases, with 9 bases between them. The CDR3 is made up of 14 amino acids.

This clonotype was counted many times. The J gene is TRBJ2-5, the V gene TRBV19; 7 positions match TRBD2. The CDR3 covers 15 residues. V was clipped by 3 bases and J by 2 bases; unmatched bases: 6. Germline CDR1 LNHDA, CDR2 SQIVND (reference sequence). CDR3: CASSIGTGGQETQYF. DNA for the CDR3: TGTGCCAGTAGTATCGGGACGGGGGGTCAAGAGACCCAGTACTTC.

There are many counts of this clonotype. This sequence joins TRBV9 and TRBJ2-1; possibly TRBD2 for D (6 bases). The CDR3 consists of 14 residues. With 1 base removed from V and 6 bases from J, the gap between germline ends came to 11 bases. Germline V gene lookup returns CDR1 SGDLS and CDR2 YYNGEE. Here the CDR3 DNA reads TGTGCCAGCAGCGTAATGCAGGGAGGCAATGAGCAGTTCTTC. Encoded protein: CASSVMQGGNEQFF.

In its sample, this clonotype was seen a few times. The genes are TRBV27 and TRBJ2-1; 10 nucleotides align to TRBD1. The CDR3 consists of 14 residues. CDR1 is MNHEY and CDR2 is SMNVEV in the germline V gene (reference sequence). Trimming removed 3 bases from V and 5 bases from J; junction bases left unmatched: 1. CDR3 nucleotides: TGTGCCAGCAGTTTTGGGACAGGGGACAATGAGCAGTTCTTC. It encodes CASSFGTGDNEQFF.

By sample share, this clonotype is medium-sized (0.01 to 0.1%). J is TRBJ1-4 and V is TRBV20-1; D is unresolved. CDR3 length: 19 residues. CDR1 and CDR2 from the germline V gene are DFQATT and SNEGSKA (reference sequence). Trimming shortened V by 1 base and J by 0 bases, and 21 bases separated the two germline ends. The CDR3 sequence: CSARGKGWTPFATNEKLFF. CDR3 DNA: TGCAGTGCTAGAGGAAAAGGGTGGACTCCATTTGCAACTAATGAAAAACTGTTTTTT.

The sample holds many counts of this clonotype. V and J are TRBV12-5 and TRBJ2-5; 13 bases map to TRBD2. Per the germline V gene, CDR1 is LGHNT and CDR2 is FRNRAP. J gave up 1 base and V 7 bases, and 6 bases lay outside the gene matches. This CDR3 has 16 amino acids. The CDR3 DNA reads as TGTGCTAGTGCCCCCGGACTAGCGGGGGTCCAAGAGACCCAGTACTTC. It encodes CASAPGLAGVQETQYF.

CDR3 in amino acids: CASSVEPSTYEQYF. CDR3 nucleotide sequence: TGTGCCAGCAGCGTAGAACCCAGTACCTACGAGCAGTACTTC. V and J are TRBV9 and TRBJ2-7; the D is unclear. CDR1 and CDR2 from the germline V gene are SGDLS and YYNGEE. V lost 0 bases and J 2 bases, leaving 9 bases between the germline ends. The CDR3 spans 14 residues. The full variable domain, rest sourced from reference TRBV9 and TRBJ2-7, is DSGVTQTPKHLITATGQRVTLRCSPRSGDLSVYWYQQSLDQGLQFLIQYYNGEERAKGNILERFSAQQFPDLHSELNLSSLELGDSALYFCASSVEPSTYEQYFGPGTRLTVT.